The next 22 T cell receptor beta chains were all read from a single sample in a study of regulatory T cells in long-lasting Graves disease. Time point in this sample: newly diagnosed GD, antithyroid drugs for less than 3 months. PBMC-derived RNA was used for the TCR library. Sequencing libraries for TCR beta were prepared with iRepertoire HTBI primers and Arm-PCR of CDR3 regions. Each CDR3 protein gets one entry after TCRdb re-called the multiplex PCR reads with MiXCR. The sample has roughly 500,000 distinct CDR3 sequences, approximately 12% seen once; the top ten hold 7.5% to 9%. The same sample was also used in a study of T cells in Graves' hyperthyroidism and ophthalmopathy.

This sample comprised peripheral blood mononuclear cells (PBMCs), obtained at new diagnosis, from a patient treated with antithyroid drugs. These receptors originate from a woman aged 30 to 39 with Graves disease.

Points on this clonotype: A much larger clone differs from this one at a single base, so this may be a read error. The genes are TRBV19 and TRBJ2-7; 11 positions agree with TRBD2. The CDR3 consists of 13 residues. Germline assignment: CDR1 LNHDA and CDR2 SQIVND (reference sequence). CDR3 DNA sequence: TGTGTCACCAATAGCGGGAGGGACTACGAGCAGTACTTC. This sequence encodes CVTNSGRDYEQYF.

This clonotype was observed a few times. V gene TRBV5-1 combines with J gene TRBJ1-2; a possible D gene is TRBD1 (5 bases). Germline V gene data show CDR1 as SGHRS and CDR2 as YFSETQ. The CDR3 length is 14 residues. Trimming cost V 0 bases and J 3 bases, with 9 bases left between them. As DNA, the CDR3 is TGCGCCAGCAGCTTGGCCGGGGGTTACTATGGCTACACCTTC. Protein product: CASSLAGGYYGYTF.

This clonotype was counted many times. This chain's CDR3 is CASSVDLATPYNEQFF. As DNA, the CDR3 is TGTGCCAGCAGCGTTGATCTAGCGACACCCTACAATGAGCAGTTCTTC. The chain links TRBV5-6 to TRBJ2-1; a possible D gene is TRBD2 (6 bases). The CDR3 has 16 residues. Germline values: CDR1 SGHDT, CDR2 YYEEEE. V lost 4 bases to trimming and J lost 2 bases, with 16 bases between them.

There are many counts of this clonotype. The V gene is TRBV11-2, the J gene TRBJ2-1; 8 bases align to TRBD2. The junction had 9 bases not matched to a gene; V was cut back by 1 base and J by 13 bases. Looked up from germline, CDR1 is SGHAT and CDR2 is FQNNGV. The CDR3 is made up of 14 amino acids. The CDR3 bases are TGTGCCAGCAGCTTAGGTCGCACTAGCGGTGGACAGTTCTTC. This codes for CASSLGRTSGGQFF.

The sample holds many counts of this clonotype. The J gene is TRBJ2-2, the V gene TRBV12-3 or TRBV12-4, with D tentatively TRBD1 or TRBD2 (7 bases each). The CDR3 extends over 18 amino acids. V was pared by 5 bases and J by 1 base, with 20 bases between. This CDR3 reads CASSPRGQAGLNTGELFF. For the CDR3, the DNA is TGTGCCAGCAGTCCTAGGGGGCAAGCGGGATTGAACACCGGGGAGCTGTTTTTT.

The sample holds many counts of this clonotype. This sequence joins TRBV2 and TRBJ2-7, with 8 bases lining up with TRBD2. With V trimmed by 7 bases and J by 1 base, 3 bases remained unmatched. CDR3 length equals 13 residues. CDR1 SNHLY and CDR2 FYNNEI come from the germline V gene. The CDR3 loop is CASNRGGSYEQYF. DNA for the CDR3: TGTGCCAGCAATCGGGGGGGATCCTACGAGCAGTACTTC.

This clonotype appeared many times. V usage is TRBV28 and J usage is TRBJ2-1; 7 bases fit TRBD1. V was pared by 7 bases and J by 6 bases, with 12 bases of the junction left unmatched. This CDR3 has 15 amino acids. CDR1 is MDHEN and CDR2 is SYDVKM in the germline V gene. CDR3 in DNA: TGTGCCAGCAACTCGGCAGGGGCAGGGGGCAATGAGCAGTTCTTC. It translates to CASNSAGAGGNEQFF.

There are many counts of this clonotype. J is TRBJ1-6 and V is TRBV7-2; perhaps TRBD1 as D (5 bases). V was pared by 1 base and J by 7 bases, with 11 bases between. The CDR3 is 15 amino acids. The germline CDR1 and CDR2 sequences are SGHTA and FQGNSA. The CDR3 nucleotides read TGTGCCAGCAGCTTAGATGTGGGGCTAAATTCACCCCTCCACTTT. This gives the protein CASSLDVGLNSPLHF.

The gene calls are TRBV4-1 and TRBJ2-2, with no clear D. The CDR3 sequence is 16 residues long. V lost 1 base and J lost 0, with 9 bases in between. Per the germline V gene, CDR1 is MGHRA and CDR2 is YSYEKL. The CDR3 DNA reads TGCGCCAGCAGCCAAGTGGCGCGAGCGAACACCGGGGAGCTGTTTTTT. This gives the protein CASSQVARANTGELFF.

Ten or more counts support this clonotype. The V and J genes are TRBV28 and TRBJ2-7, with TRBD2 matching 9 bases. The V segment lost 5 bases and the J segment 4 bases; nucleotides outside the gene matches: 15. CDR3 length: 17 amino acids. CDR1 and CDR2 (germline): MDHEN, SYDVKM. DNA of the CDR3: TGTGCCAGCAGTCCATCTCTGGGTAGCGGGAGACTTTACGAGCAGTACTTC. Protein product: CASSPSLGSGRLYEQYF.

This clonotype appeared many times. DNA for the CDR3: TGCAGTGCTAGAGAAACCGGGACTTACCAAGAGACCCAGTACTTC. It yields the protein CSARETGTYQETQYF. This chain links TRBV20-1 with TRBJ2-5, with D perhaps TRBD2 (6 bases). The V gene lost 0 bases and the J gene lost 0 bases, with 11 bases spanning the gap. Per germline, CDR1 DFQATT and CDR2 SNEGSKA (reference sequence). The CDR3 extends over 15 amino acids.

This clonotype was counted between two and nine times. The chain carries TRBV28 and TRBJ1-6; TRBD1 might be the D (5 bases). Trimming took off 8 bases at V and 8 bases at J, with 16 bases between the two ends. This CDR3 region has 14 residues. CDR1 and CDR2 from the germline V gene are MDHEN and SYDVKM. The CDR3 loop reads CASQGVTHDSPLHF. DNA for the CDR3: TGTGCCAGCCAAGGGGTCACTCACGATTCACCCCTCCACTTT.

V usage is TRBV7-2 and J usage is TRBJ1-2; possibly TRBD1 for D (5 bases). The CDR3 totals 13 residues. The ends were cut back, 6 bases at V and 8 bases at J, with 16 bases in the middle. CDR1 and CDR2 from the germline V gene are SGHTA and FQGNSA. The DNA of the CDR3 is TGTGCCAGCAGAATAACCGGGACCGGGGGCTACACCTTC. This codes for CASRITGTGGYTF.

The sample holds a few counts of this clonotype. The chain joins TRBV9 to TRBJ2-1; D may correspond to TRBD1 or TRBD2 (5 bases each). Germline V gene data show CDR1 as SGDLS and CDR2 as YYNGEE. The V end was cut by 0 bases, the J end by 2 bases, with 9 bases between. The CDR3 runs to 15 residues. The CDR3 reads CASSVARGAYNEQFF. CDR3 DNA sequence: TGTGCCAGCAGCGTAGCTCGAGGGGCCTACAATGAGCAGTTCTTC.

With respect to this clonotype: This may be a read error, as it is one base from a much larger clone. This chain links TRBV18 with TRBJ2-7, with 7 bases lining up with TRBD1. The trim removed 3 bases at V and 2 bases at J, leaving 10 bases unmatched. Germline values: CDR1 KGHSH, CDR2 LQKENI. The CDR3 is made up of 16 amino acids. CDR3 loop: CASSPLHRGPTYEQYF. Written as DNA, the CDR3 is TGTGCCAGCTCACCTTTACACAGGGGACCGACCTACGAGCAGTACTTC.

The table lists this clonotype with a few counts. The rearrangement joins TRBV20-1 to TRBJ1-4; a weak D match, TRBD1 (6 bases). V lost 3 bases, J lost 7 bases, and 12 bases lay in between. This CDR3 is 13 amino acids long. Germline CDR1 DFQATT, CDR2 SNEGSKA (reference sequence). The CDR3: CSASVQGFEKLFF. The CDR3 DNA reads TGCAGTGCTAGTGTGCAGGGGTTTGAAAAACTGTTTTTT.

V and J are TRBV6-6 and TRBJ1-5; D may be TRBD1 (5 bases). The length of the CDR3 is 20 residues. Germline assignment: CDR1 MNHNY and CDR2 SVGAGI (reference sequence). V dropped 0 bases and J dropped 0 bases, with 21 bases sitting between them. The CDR3 DNA is TGTGCCAGCAGTTACTCCAGTCAGGGTTACGACAGACATAGCAATCAGCCCCAGCATTTT. Its protein is CASSYSSQGYDRHSNQPQHF.

This clonotype came up many times. This rearrangement joins TRBV29-1 to TRBJ1-1; the D gene is possibly TRBD1 (5 bases). Germline V gene sequence: CDR1 SQVTM, CDR2 ANQGSEA. The V gene lost 7 bases and the J gene lost 1 base, with 13 bases spanning the gap. The CDR3 has 13 residues. The CDR3 region has the DNA TGCAGCGGCCGCAGGGAAACGAACACTGAAGCTTTCTTT. Translated: CSGRRETNTEAFF.

This clonotype was counted at least ten times. V is TRBV28 and J is TRBJ1-6; D might be TRBD1 (5 bases). CDR3 size: 14 residues. Trimming took 4 bases from V and 8 from J, leaving 12 bases between them. Per germline, CDR1 MDHEN and CDR2 SYDVKM. CDR3 sequence: CASSSRAGYSPLHF. In DNA form, the CDR3 reads TGTGCCAGCAGTTCTCGGGCAGGGTATTCACCCCTCCACTTT.

This clonotype was counted ten times or more. The rearrangement joins TRBV7-9 to TRBJ1-1; D remains unclear. The ends were cut back, 4 bases at V and 6 bases at J, with 18 bases in the middle. This CDR3 spans 15 amino acids. From germline, CDR1 is SEHNR and CDR2 FQNEAQ (reference sequence). DNA of the CDR3: TGTGCCAGCAGCTCTTCAACGGGGAAGTCCCCTGAAGCTTTCTTT. Its translation: CASSSSTGKSPEAFF.

This clonotype was seen only a few times. The V gene is TRBV14, the J gene TRBJ2-1, with 9 positions matching TRBD2. CDR1 is SGHDN and CDR2 is FVKESK in the germline V gene. This CDR3 has 15 amino acids. V was clipped by 1 base and J by 4 bases; unmatched bases: 2. In DNA, the CDR3 is TGTGCCAGCAGCCAAGCGCTAGCGGGGTACAATGAGCAGTTCTTC. Its translation: CASSQALAGYNEQFF.

The chain joins TRBV9 to TRBJ2-3; TRBD2 is a possible D gene (6 bases). Germline-derived CDR1 and CDR2 are SGDLS and YYNGEE. The CDR3 contains 13 residues. V was cut by 1 base and J by 6 bases, with 9 bases left in between. The CDR3 DNA sequence: TGTGCCAGCAGCGTATGGGACTTTGATACGCAGTATTTT. This codes for CASSVWDFDTQYF.